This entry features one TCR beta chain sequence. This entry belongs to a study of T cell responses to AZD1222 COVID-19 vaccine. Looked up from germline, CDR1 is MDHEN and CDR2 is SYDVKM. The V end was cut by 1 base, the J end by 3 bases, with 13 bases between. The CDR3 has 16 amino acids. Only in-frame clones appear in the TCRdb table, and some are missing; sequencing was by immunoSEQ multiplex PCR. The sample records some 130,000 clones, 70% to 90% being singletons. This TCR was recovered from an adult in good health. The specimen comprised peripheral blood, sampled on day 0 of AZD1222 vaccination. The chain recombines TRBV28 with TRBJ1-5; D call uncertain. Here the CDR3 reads CASSLYLGLNNQPQHF. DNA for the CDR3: TGTGCCAGCAGTTTATATCTGGGGTTGAACAATCAGCCCCAGCATTTT.